A single sample gave rise to the 4 T cell receptor beta chains below, sequenced in a study of graft-versus-host responses after intestinal transplantation. The table came from immunoSEQ multiplex PCR; TCRdb's copy has only in-frame clones and leaves some out. The table records some 13,000 clones, just under 85% of them present only once. Sequenced material: PBMCs, taken after intestinal transplantation. The receptors were gathered from a human patient who received an intestinal transplant, so some T cells may come from the graft donor.

The rearrangement uses TRBV6-6 and TRBJ2-7, with 13 bases that match TRBD2. There are 14 residues in the CDR3. J was trimmed by 3 bases and V by 5 bases; bases with no gene match: 1. CDR1 MNHNY and CDR2 SVGAGI come from the germline V gene (reference sequence). CDR3 sequence reads: CASSRTSGSYEQYF. CDR3 DNA sequence: TGTGCCAGCAGTCGGACTAGCGGGAGCTACGAGCAGTACTTC.

This clone was seen a single time. The rearrangement uses TRBV5-1 and TRBJ2-5, with 8 bases lining up with TRBD2. The DNA end favors TRBJ2-7, so the J call may be wrong. Per the germline V gene, CDR1 is SGHRS and CDR2 is YFSETQ. This CDR3 has 15 residues. The CDR3 sequence: CASSLVAGTSYEQYF. CDR3 nucleotides: TGCGCCAGCAGCTTGGTAGCGGGGACTTCCTACGAGCAGTACTTC.

As to this clone: Germline and junction disagree at one end, which may indicate a read error. V is TRBV6-5 and J is TRBJ2-7, with D unresolved. Germline V CDR1 and CDR2: MNHEY, SVGAGI. The CDR3 is 9 residues long. This chain's CDR3 is CASGYEQYF. The CDR3 DNA reads as TGTGCCAGCGGTTACGAGCAGTACTTC.

This clone has a single count. The chain joins TRBV14 to TRBJ2-7, with 8 positions matching TRBD1. Germline V gene sequence: CDR1 SGHDN, CDR2 FVKESK. The CDR3 runs to 15 residues. Trimming at V came to 0 bases and at J to 6 bases, leaving 7 bases not matched to a gene. The CDR3 is CASSQERQGWSEQYF. Written as DNA, the CDR3 is TGTGCCAGCAGCCAAGAGCGACAGGGGTGGAGCGAGCAGTACTTC.